The present TCR beta chain was sequenced within a study of cytomegalovirus exposure and HLA in healthy donors. PCR was performed using 60 Vbeta and 13 Jbeta primers. Generated by immunoSEQ multiplex PCR, the TCRdb table keeps only in-frame clones and is missing some. The sample lists under 300,000 clones, approximately 91% occurring once. The ends were cut back, 6 bases at V and 2 bases at J, with 10 bases in the middle. The germline gives CDR1 LGHNA, CDR2 YNFKEQ. The CDR3 runs 13 residues. The specimen sequenced was PBMCs. The chain employs TRBV4-2 and TRBJ1-2; perhaps TRBD1 as D (6 bases). The receptor's source is a girl aged 2 to 9 in good health and CMV-seronegative. DNA of the CDR3: TGTGCCAGCAGTGGTCAGGGGAACTATGGCTACACCTTC. Residues: CASSGQGNYGYTF.